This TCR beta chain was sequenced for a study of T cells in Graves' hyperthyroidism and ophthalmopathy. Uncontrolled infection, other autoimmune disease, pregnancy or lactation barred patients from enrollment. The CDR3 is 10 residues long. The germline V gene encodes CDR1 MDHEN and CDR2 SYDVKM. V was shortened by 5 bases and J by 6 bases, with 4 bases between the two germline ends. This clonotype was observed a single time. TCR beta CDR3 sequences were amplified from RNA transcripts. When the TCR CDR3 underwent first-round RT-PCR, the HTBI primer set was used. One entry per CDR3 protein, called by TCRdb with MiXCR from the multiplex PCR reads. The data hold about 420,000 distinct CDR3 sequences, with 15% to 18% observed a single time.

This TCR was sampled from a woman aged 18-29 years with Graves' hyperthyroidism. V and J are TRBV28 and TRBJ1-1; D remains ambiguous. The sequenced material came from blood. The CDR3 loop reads CASSHAEAFF. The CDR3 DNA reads TGTGCCAGCAGTCACGCTGAAGCTTTCTTT.